This T cell receptor (beta chain) was identified in a study of PD-1 blockade in classical Hodgkin lymphoma. A remark on this clone: Antigen specificity is unknown.

The CDR3 sequence is 13 residues long. Germline lookup yields CDR1 MNHNY and CDR2 SVGAGI (reference sequence). V trimming: 6 bases; J trimming: 6 bases; junction bases outside the gene matches: 6. As for time point: cycle 4 day 1 (C4D1), after more than 5 weeks of nivolumab. Brentuximab vedotin exposure varied, and every patient relapsed after autologous stem cell transplantation. CD4+ T cells were purified from thawed PBMCs by negative selection. Profiling relied on immunoSEQ multiplex PCR, and the TCRdb table lists in-frame clones only, not all of them. The table lists 18,000 or so clones, roughly 75% of them singletons. Study results and caveats: Although disease activity or prior therapy may be involved, causes of the repertoire differences remain undefined.

The chain employs TRBV6-6 and TRBJ1-1; TRBD1 matches at 8 bases. The sample here was CD4+ T cells from blood, taken before the fourth cycle of nivolumab. The clonotype originates from a human donor with classical Hodgkin lymphoma. The CDR3 DNA follows: TGTGCCAGCAGATCAACAGGGGGGTCTGAAGCTTTCTTT. It is translated as CASRSTGGSEAFF.